Listed here are 23 T cell receptor beta chains from one sample, sequenced in a study of OX40 agonist ivuxolimab in advanced cancers. The method was immunoSEQ multiplex PCR; TCRdb's version includes in-frame clones alone and lacks a portion of them. This table holds under 85,000 clones, about 85% found once. The source material was CD4+ or CD8+ T cells sorted from blood, sampled in a trial of the OX40 agonist ivuxolimab. The origin of the receptors is an adult with an advanced solid tumor such as melanoma, head and neck, liver or kidney cancer.

The V call is TRBV7-6, the J call TRBJ2-7, with 11 nucleotides matching TRBD2. The junction had 7 bases not matched to a gene; V was cut back by 5 bases and J by 7 bases. The CDR3 extends over 14 amino acids. CDR1 is SGHVS, CDR2 FNYEAQ, per germline. The CDR3 DNA reads TGTGCCAGCAGCCGGAATAGCGGGAGGGGGGAGCAGTACTTC. The encoded protein is CASSRNSGRGEQYF.

In this sample, this clone turned up once. In nucleotides, the CDR3 is TGTGCCAGCAGCGTAAGGCAGGGGGGCGGCATGAACACTGAAGCTTTCTTT. This translates into CASSVRQGGGMNTEAFF. The V and J genes are TRBV9 and TRBJ1-1, with 7 bases that match TRBD1. Germline trimming cut 1 base from V and 0 bases from J; bases unmatched to any gene: 9. CDR1 and CDR2 from the germline V gene are SGDLS and YYNGEE. The CDR3 covers 17 residues.

The rearrangement links TRBV11-2 to TRBJ2-3, with D hard to call. CDR3 size: 13 residues. V dropped 5 bases and J dropped 2 bases, with 8 bases sitting between them. Germline V lookup: CDR1 SGHAT, CDR2 FQNNGV. The CDR3 DNA reads as TGTGCCAGCAGCACCCGAAACACAGATACGCAGTATTTT. This encodes CASSTRNTDTQYF.

The chain links TRBV5-8 to TRBJ2-5; 7 positions agree with TRBD2. Germline V gives CDR1 SGHTS, CDR2 YDEGEE. The CDR3 runs 15 residues. J gave up 5 bases and V 4 bases, and 11 bases lay outside the gene matches. Here the CDR3 DNA reads TGTGCCAGCAGCCCCGACTCTAGCGGCGGGGAGACCCAGTACTTC. The encoded protein is CASSPDSSGGETQYF. Drawing the rest from reference TRBV5-8 and TRBJ2-5, the complete variable domain is EAGVTQSPTHLIKTRGQQATLRCSPISGHTSVYWYQQALGLGLQFLLWYDEGEERNRGNFPPRFSGRQFPNYSSELNVNALELEDSALYLCASSPDSSGGETQYFGPGTRLLVL.

The chain has TRBV27 and TRBJ2-1, with 7 nucleotides matching TRBD2. V was clipped by 7 bases and J by 3 bases; unmatched bases: 9. This CDR3 region has 15 residues. Germline CDR1 MNHEY, CDR2 SMNVEV (reference sequence). CDR3 in DNA: TGTGCCAGCAATCGAGGCGGGAGCCTCTACAATGAGCAGTTCTTC. This translates into CASNRGGSLYNEQFF.

V and J are TRBV9 and TRBJ2-3, with unresolved D. The CDR3 spans 13 residues. Trimming cost V 0 bases and J 0 bases, with 2 bases left between them. CDR1 is SGDLS, CDR2 YYNGEE, per germline. CDR3 in amino acids: CASSVASTDTQYF. CDR3 coding DNA: TGTGCCAGCAGCGTAGCGAGCACAGATACGCAGTATTTT.

V and J are TRBV19 and TRBJ1-1; the match to TRBD1 covers 7 bases. Germline-derived CDR1 and CDR2 are LNHDA and SQIVND (reference sequence). The ends lost 11 bases at V and 8 bases at J; junction bases unmatched: 14. The CDR3 runs 13 residues. In DNA, the CDR3 is TGTGCCGGGGGGAGACCAGGGACAGCGGAAGCTTTCTTT. It is translated as CAGGRPGTAEAFF.

As to this clone: Germline and junction disagree at one end, which may indicate a read error. The rearrangement uses TRBV7-9 and TRBJ2-6; tentatively, D is TRBD1 (5 bases). CDR1 SEHNR and CDR2 FQNEAQ come from the germline V gene (reference sequence). The CDR3 consists of 15 residues. The CDR3: CTSSLRASGANVLTF. DNA of the CDR3: TGTACCAGCAGCCTCAGGGCGTCTGGGGCCAACGTCCTGACTTTC.

A word on this clone: The junction shows a germline mismatch at one end, possibly a read error. The gene calls are TRBV5-1 and TRBJ2-3, with D possibly called TRBD1 or TRBD2 (5 bases each). Germline V gives CDR1 SGHRS, CDR2 YFSETQ. CDR3 length: 15 amino acids. The CDR3: CASSLQGGSIDTQYF. In nucleotides, the CDR3 is TGCGCCAGCAGCTTGCAGGGTGGGAGCATAGATACGCAGTATTTT.

The rearrangement uses TRBV6-6 and TRBJ2-1; TRBD2 aligns across 9 bases. V trimming: 4 bases; J trimming: 6 bases; junction bases outside the gene matches: 1. The CDR3 has 13 residues. Germline V CDR1 and CDR2: MNHNY, SVGAGI (reference sequence). The CDR3 DNA sequence: TGTGCCAGCAGTTCGCGGGAGGGCAATGAGCAGTTCTTC. It translates to CASSSREGNEQFF.

The rearrangement joins TRBV30 to TRBJ2-1; possibly TRBD1 or TRBD2 for D (6 bases each). Trimming removed 4 bases from V and 4 bases from J, with 11 bases in between. Per the germline V gene, CDR1 is GTSNPN and CDR2 is SVGIG (reference sequence). The CDR3 consists of 13 residues. Written as DNA, the CDR3 is TGTGCCTGGAATAGAGGGGGGTACAATGAGCAGTTCTTC. This sequence encodes CAWNRGGYNEQFF.

This clone occurred once. The chain is built from TRBV30 and TRBJ2-3; tentatively, D is TRBD1 (6 bases). Trimming took off 4 bases at V and 5 bases at J, with 13 bases between the two ends. Germline assignment: CDR1 GTSNPN and CDR2 SVGIG (reference sequence). The CDR3 covers 13 residues. The CDR3 sequence is CAWNQGQGDTQYF. In DNA form, the CDR3 reads TGTGCCTGGAACCAGGGGCAGGGAGATACGCAGTATTTT. The full variable domain, rest sourced from reference TRBV30 and TRBJ2-3, is SQTIHQWPATLVQPVGSPLSLECTVEGTSNPNLYWYRQAAGRGLQLLFYSVGIGQISSEVPQNLSASRPQDRQFILSSKKLLLSDSGFYLCAWNQGQGDTQYFGPGTRLTVL.

The J gene is TRBJ2-5, the V gene TRBV30; perhaps TRBD2 as D (5 bases). Germline CDR1 GTSNPN, CDR2 SVGIG (reference sequence). The CDR3 sequence is 13 residues long. The V end lost 2 bases, the J end lost 4 bases, and 11 bases lay between the germline ends. The DNA of the CDR3 is TGTGCCTGGAGTCTAGGGAGTCGAGAGACCCAGTACTTC. Its translation is CAWSLGSRETQYF.

This clone was detected only once. This chain joins TRBV19 and TRBJ2-3, with D unclear. CDR1 LNHDA and CDR2 SQIVND come from the germline V gene (reference sequence). V was trimmed by 8 bases and J by 5 bases, leaving 8 bases between them. This CDR3 is built from 11 residues. For the CDR3, the DNA is TGTGCCAGTGGAGATTTAGATACGCAGTATTTT. This sequence encodes CASGDLDTQYF.

This chain connects TRBV19 to TRBJ2-7; 10 bases agree with TRBD2. The V segment lost 4 bases and the J segment 4 bases; nucleotides outside the gene matches: 7. The CDR3 extends over 15 amino acids. Germline V gene sequence: CDR1 LNHDA, CDR2 SQIVND (reference sequence). CDR3 protein: CASSRSSGSLYEQYF. The CDR3 coding sequence is TGTGCCAGTAGTAGATCTAGCGGGAGTCTGTACGAGCAGTACTTC.

The chain links TRBV28 to TRBJ1-1; D is unresolved. The CDR3 loop spans 13 amino acids. V shed 5 bases and J shed 3 bases, with 10 bases lying between them. Germline assignment: CDR1 MDHEN and CDR2 SYDVKM. The DNA of the CDR3 is TGTGCCAGCAGTCGGGGTTTAGACACTGAAGCTTTCTTT. Translating gives CASSRGLDTEAFF.

The V gene is TRBV5-4, the J gene TRBJ1-1, with 7 bases that match TRBD1. The ends lost 3 bases at V and 3 bases at J; junction bases unmatched: 2. This CDR3 has 13 amino acids. CDR1 and CDR2 (germline): SGHNT, YYREEE (reference sequence). CDR3 in amino acids: CASSYDRDTEAFF. For the CDR3, the DNA is TGTGCCAGCAGCTACGACAGGGACACTGAAGCTTTCTTT. The variable domain in full, with the rest retrieved from reference TRBV5-4 and TRBJ1-1, is ETGVTQSPTHLIKTRGQQVTLRCSSQSGHNTVSWYQQALGQGPQFIFQYYREEENGRGNFPPRFSGLQFPNYSSELNVNALELDDSALYLCASSYDRDTEAFFGQGTRLTVV.

The V gene is TRBV4-1, the J gene TRBJ1-1; tentatively, D is TRBD1 (6 bases). Per the germline V gene, CDR1 is MGHRA and CDR2 is YSYEKL. The CDR3 covers 14 residues. V lost 4 bases to trimming and J lost 1 base, with 10 bases between them. CDR3 residues: CASSLQGGNTEAFF. The CDR3, as DNA: TGCGCCAGCAGCCTACAGGGAGGGAACACTGAAGCTTTCTTT.

V and J are TRBV5-1 and TRBJ2-7; 8 nucleotides agree with TRBD1. V was clipped by 0 bases and J by 6 bases; unmatched bases: 11. CDR3 length equals 16 residues. CDR1 is SGHRS, CDR2 YFSETQ, per germline. The CDR3 sequence is CASSLGLRQGAAEQYF. DNA of the CDR3: TGCGCCAGCAGCTTGGGGCTTCGGCAGGGGGCGGCCGAGCAGTACTTC. The complete variable domain, with remaining parts taken from reference TRBV5-1 and TRBJ2-7, reads KAGVTQTPRYLIKTRGQQVTLSCSPISGHRSVSWYQQTPGQGLQFLFEYFSETQRNKGNFPGRFSGRQFSNSRSEMNVSTLELGDSALYLCASSLGLRQGAAEQYFGPGTRLTVT.

This clone was picked up one time. This chain uses TRBV5-4 with TRBJ2-7, with D unclear. The V end lost 3 bases, the J end lost 0 bases, and 10 bases lay between the germline ends. Germline CDR1 and CDR2: SGHNT and YYREEE (reference sequence). CDR3 length: 14 amino acids. CDR3 in DNA: TGTGCCAGCAGCTCGCGCGGTAGCTCCTACGAGCAGTACTTC. Translation: CASSSRGSSYEQYF.

The V and J genes are TRBV5-1 and TRBJ2-4, with TRBD2 matching over 9 bases. Germline assignment: CDR1 SGHRS and CDR2 YFSETQ. The CDR3 consists of 19 residues. V shed 2 bases and J 1 base; nucleotides not matched to a gene: 13. CDR3 loop: CASSFGGGAGSGAKNIQYF. The CDR3 DNA follows: TGCGCCAGCAGCTTCGGCGGGGGGGCAGGGTCCGGCGCCAAAAACATTCAGTACTTC. Full variable domain (missing parts from reference TRBV5-1 and TRBJ2-4): KAGVTQTPRYLIKTRGQQVTLSCSPISGHRSVSWYQQTPGQGLQFLFEYFSETQRNKGNFPGRFSGRQFSNSRSEMNVSTLELGDSALYLCASSFGGGAGSGAKNIQYFGAGTRLSVL.

The chain couples TRBV18 to TRBJ2-1, with 14 bases that match TRBD2. The V segment lost 0 bases and the J segment 3 bases; nucleotides outside the gene matches: 1. Germline CDR1 reads KGHSH; CDR2 reads LQKENI. The CDR3 length is 17 residues. The CDR3 reads CASSPPGLAGVYNEQFF. CDR3 nucleotides: TGTGCCAGCTCACCACCGGGACTAGCGGGGGTCTACAATGAGCAGTTCTTC.

V gene TRBV9 combines with J gene TRBJ1-3, with D tentatively TRBD1 (5 bases). This CDR3 comprises 15 residues. V was cut by 0 bases and J by 3 bases, with 10 bases left in between. Germline V gives CDR1 SGDLS, CDR2 YYNGEE. The CDR3 here is CASSVATGGGNTIYF. DNA of the CDR3: TGTGCCAGCAGCGTAGCTACCGGGGGTGGAAACACCATATATTTT.